Below are 12 T cell receptor beta chains sequenced from a single sample in a study of identifying expanded T cells in peripheral blood. The repertoire was sequenced with immunoSEQ multiplex PCR; TCRdb's copy has only in-frame clones and lacks some. The sample shows around 70,000 clones, approximately 87% of them seen only once. The sample was blood. These receptors were collected from a person aged 18 to 75 in good health.

The count of this clone is one. The rearrangement joins TRBV11-2 to TRBJ1-5, with TRBD1 identical over 7 bases. Germline CDR1 is SGHAT and CDR2 is FQNNGV. After removal of 1 base from V and 0 bases from J, the junction contained 6 bases not matched to a gene. The CDR3 covers 17 residues. The CDR3 nucleotides read TGTGCCAGCAGCTTAGTCGGGACAGTTTATAGCAATCAGCCCCAGCATTTT. Residues: CASSLVGTVYSNQPQHF.

The chain has TRBV6-4 and TRBJ2-7, with unresolved D. V lost 4 bases and J lost 2, with 9 bases in between. Germline V gives CDR1 MRHNA, CDR2 SNTAGT. This CDR3 has 13 amino acids. The chain's CDR3 is CASSGRRAYEQYF. CDR3 nucleotides: TGTGCCAGCAGTGGCCGCAGAGCCTACGAGCAGTACTTC.

CDR3 DNA: TGTGCCAGCAGAAGACAGAGCGATCAGCCCCAGCATTTT. Translating it yields CASRRQSDQPQHF. The V gene is TRBV6-5, the J gene TRBJ1-5, with D perhaps TRBD1 (5 bases). CDR1 is MNHEY and CDR2 is SVGAGI in the germline V gene. The CDR3 runs 13 residues. Trimming pared 6 bases from V and 5 bases from J, leaving 11 bases between.

The J gene is TRBJ2-3, the V gene TRBV7-8; D remains unclear. CDR3 length: 13 residues. Per germline, CDR1 SGHVS and CDR2 FQNEAQ. Deletions cut 4 bases from V and 1 base from J, with 6 bases between. CDR3 residues: CASSSDRTDTQYF. The CDR3 DNA sequence: TGTGCCAGCAGCTCGGACCGCACAGATACGCAGTATTTT. Full variable domain (missing parts from reference TRBV7-8 and TRBJ2-3): GAGVSQSPRYKVAKRGQDVALRCDPISGHVSLFWYQQALGQGPEFLTYFQNEAQLDKSGLPSDRFFAERPEGSVSTLKIQRTQQEDSAVYLCASSSDRTDTQYFGPGTRLTVL.

The rearrangement joins TRBV30 to TRBJ1-1, with a possible D match to TRBD1 (5 bases). V shed 1 base and J shed 1 base, with 7 bases lying between them. The CDR3 is 13 residues long. Per germline, CDR1 GTSNPN and CDR2 SVGIG (reference sequence). The CDR3 nucleotides read TGTGCCTGGAGTGCGCAGGGGAACACTGAAGCTTTCTTT. This encodes CAWSAQGNTEAFF.

This clone was seen just once. This chain links TRBV4-3 with TRBJ1-1; perhaps TRBD1 as D (5 bases). V lost 4 bases to trimming and J lost 0 bases, with 9 bases between them. Germline V gene data show CDR1 as LGHNA and CDR2 as YSLEER. This CDR3 is 14 amino acids long. The CDR3 is CASSRTRLNTEAFF. The DNA for the CDR3 is TGCGCCAGCAGCCGGACACGGTTGAACACTGAAGCTTTCTTT.

The rearrangement joins TRBV11-2 to TRBJ2-3, with TRBD2 as a possible D gene (5 bases). CDR1 is SGHAT and CDR2 is FQNNGV in the germline V gene. This CDR3 is built from 14 residues. V was shortened by 3 bases and J by 4 bases, with 11 bases between the two germline ends. CDR3 bases: TGTGCCAGCAGCTTCCGGCGGGCCCCAGATACGCAGTATTTT. This encodes CASSFRRAPDTQYF.

The rearrangement uses TRBV6-1 and TRBJ1-2, with 7 bases identical to TRBD1. CDR3 length: 15 residues. The V segment lost 3 bases and the J segment 3 bases; nucleotides outside the gene matches: 7. Germline V gives CDR1 MNHNS, CDR2 SASEGT. Here the CDR3 reads CASSDDRAGDYGYTF. The DNA of the CDR3 is TGTGCCAGCAGTGACGACAGGGCGGGGGACTATGGCTACACCTTC.

The chain links TRBV7-2 to TRBJ1-6; 9 nucleotides agree with TRBD1. Germline CDR1 is SGHTA and CDR2 is FQGNSA. The CDR3 contains 17 residues. The V gene end was trimmed by 5 bases and the J gene end by 7 bases; junction bases not matched to a gene: 12. CDR3 in amino acids: CASSPRPGTGTNSPLHF. As DNA, the CDR3 is TGTGCCAGCAGCCCCAGGCCCGGGACAGGGACAAATTCACCCCTCCACTTT.

This rearrangement joins TRBV7-2 to TRBJ2-7, with 15 nucleotides matching TRBD2. V lost 6 bases to trimming and J lost 5 bases; unmatched junction nucleotides: 14. Germline loops: CDR1 SGHTA, CDR2 FQGNSA. This CDR3 contains 18 residues. The CDR3 DNA follows: TGTGCCAGCAGGGCCGGGACTAGCGGGAGGAGAAGGTCGGACGAGCAGTACTTC. Residues: CASRAGTSGRRRSDEQYF.

This chain connects TRBV10-3 to TRBJ2-1; 7 nucleotides line up with TRBD1. V was clipped by 10 bases and J by 5 bases; unmatched bases: 14. Germline CDR1 is ENHRY and CDR2 is SYGVKD. The CDR3 consists of 15 residues. CDR3 in amino acids: CATKASGQFHNEQFF. CDR3 in DNA: TGTGCCACCAAAGCGTCGGGACAGTTCCACAATGAGCAGTTCTTC.

The gene calls are TRBV7-8 and TRBJ1-1; D is ambiguous. The germline gives CDR1 SGHVS, CDR2 FQNEAQ. V was trimmed by 5 bases and J by 2 bases, leaving 9 bases between them. The CDR3 covers 13 residues. The chain's CDR3 is CASSPNINTEAFF. The CDR3 coding sequence is TGTGCCAGCAGCCCCAACATAAACACTGAAGCTTTCTTT.